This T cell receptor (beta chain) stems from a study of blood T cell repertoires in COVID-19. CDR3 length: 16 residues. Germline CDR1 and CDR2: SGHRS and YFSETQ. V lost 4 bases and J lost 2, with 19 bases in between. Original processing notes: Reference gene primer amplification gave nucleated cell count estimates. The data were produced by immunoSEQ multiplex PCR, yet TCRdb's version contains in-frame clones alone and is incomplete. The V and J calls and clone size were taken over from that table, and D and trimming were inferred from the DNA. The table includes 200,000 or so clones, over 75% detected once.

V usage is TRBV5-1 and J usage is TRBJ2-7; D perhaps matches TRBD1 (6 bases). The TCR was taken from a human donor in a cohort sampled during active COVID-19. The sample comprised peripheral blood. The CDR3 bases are TGCGCCAGCAGCGCCGAACAGGGTTACGGGACCTACGAGCAGTACTTC. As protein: CASSAEQGYGTYEQYF.